This T cell receptor (beta chain) was documented in a study of tumor and adjacent non-tumor tissue in lung cancer (dated by TCRdb to the late 2010s). The study in broad terms: Of the cohort, more than ten patients had adenocarcinoma, 2 had squamous cell carcinoma and 1 had small cell lung cancer. Among the approximately 15 patients, ages ranged from about 31 to 85 years, some ten were men and 5 were women, and disease was TNM stage I to III. In total, sequencing yielded some 130 million productive TCRbeta reads, which works out to an average of about 4.2 million reads per sample. Using bulk TCRbeta repertoires from approximately 15 lung cancer patients, the study set lung tumor tissue side by side with matched distant non-tumor lung tissue. For each patient, one tumor sample and one normal lung sample were taken, giving thirty paired specimens that underwent TCRbeta CDR3 sequencing.

From the germline V gene, CDR1 is SGHDT and CDR2 is YYEEEE. The CDR3 spans 15 residues, from the cysteine through the phenylalanine. The entry retains the CDR3 DNA only, 45 bases that are in frame from base 1. RNA was extracted from bulk unsorted tissue and checked for quality with a NanoDrop ND-1000 and an Agilent 2100. The donors were newly diagnosed lung cancer patients admitted for thoracic surgery in China from August to November 2014 who had not received prior chemotherapy. The study excluded patients who had received radiotherapy or chemotherapy before or who had another cancer at the same time. Surgical tissue pieces of roughly 1-2 cm3 were preserved in RNAlater solution and stored at -80 °C until use. About this clonotype itself: It lacks a known antigen. One junction end does not reproduce the germline sequence, and a read error may be involved.

Library creation used multiplex PCR. Instrument used: Illumina HiSeq 2500. TCRbeta libraries were constructed through three rounds of nested PCR with primers (Table S4) according to protocols adapted from ARM-PCR. PCR products of 200-500 bp were gel-excised and purified with the QIAquick gel extraction kit before sequencing. The paper's data handling went like this. Reads were cleaned with Trimmomatic, merged with FLASH into complete CDR3 sequences, and assigned to V(D)J germline segments with MiTCR. VDJtools was used to compute clonal diversity as the inverse Simpson's index. In-frame sequences lacking a premature stop codon were counted as productive reads. TCRdb trimmed the raw reads at Q25, called clones with MiXCR and kept productive beta chains. Entries are consolidated by CDR3 protein sequence, retaining the most common genes and DNA. TCRdb, not the authors, supplied the V and J calls. This sample has more than 85,000 distinct CDR3 sequences in its table, and about 80% of those were observed once. The ten largest clonotypes hold 20% to 25% of the sample.

General study outcomes and caveats: Significantly higher TCR diversity was found in younger patients, and higher tumor TCR diversity was associated with shorter overall and disease-free survival. The top 100 clones accounted for a significantly larger cumulative portion of the repertoire in normal lung than in tumor tissue. The sequencing platform is not named in the methods, and unique molecular identifiers are not mentioned. Because peripheral blood was not sequenced, blood TCRbeta repertoires in the lung cancer patients of the study were not examined. The cohort had only around 15 patients, and the authors noted that larger samples and more detailed clinical data are needed. Tumor tissue showed significantly greater TCR diversity (inverse Simpson) than normal lung tissue (approximately 400 vs 170, P = 0.0075, Mann-Whitney U test).

The clonotype was recovered from a man between 65 and 85 years old with non-small cell lung cancer. The sample taken for sequencing was lung tumor tissue. The receptor chain draws on TRBV5-6 and TRBJ2-3, with the D gene possibly TRBD1 or TRBD2, each one fitting 6 bases. The CDR3 reads CASSLATGGGVTQYF. Here is the DNA: TGTGCCAGTAGCTTGGCTACAGGAGGGGGAGTTACGCAGTATTTT.